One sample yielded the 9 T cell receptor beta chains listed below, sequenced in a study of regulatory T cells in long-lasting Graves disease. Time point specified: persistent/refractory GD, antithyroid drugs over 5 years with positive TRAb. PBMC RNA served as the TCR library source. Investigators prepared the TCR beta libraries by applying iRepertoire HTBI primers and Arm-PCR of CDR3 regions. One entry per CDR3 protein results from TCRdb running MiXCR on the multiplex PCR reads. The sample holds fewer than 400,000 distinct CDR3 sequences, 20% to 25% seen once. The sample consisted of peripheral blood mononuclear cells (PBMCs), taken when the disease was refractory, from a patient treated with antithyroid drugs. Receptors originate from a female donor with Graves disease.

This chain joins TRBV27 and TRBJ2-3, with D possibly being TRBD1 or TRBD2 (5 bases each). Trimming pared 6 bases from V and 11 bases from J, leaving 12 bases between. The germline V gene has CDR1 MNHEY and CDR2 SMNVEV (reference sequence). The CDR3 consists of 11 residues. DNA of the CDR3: TGTGCCAGCAGCGATGGGGGTAGGCAGTATTTT. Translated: CASSDGGRQYF.

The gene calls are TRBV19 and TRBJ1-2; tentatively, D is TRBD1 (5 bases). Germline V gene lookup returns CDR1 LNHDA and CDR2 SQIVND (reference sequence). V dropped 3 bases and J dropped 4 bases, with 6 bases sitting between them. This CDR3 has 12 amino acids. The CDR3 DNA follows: TGTGCCAGTAGTATCCAGGGCTATGGCTACACCTTC. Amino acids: CASSIQGYGYTF. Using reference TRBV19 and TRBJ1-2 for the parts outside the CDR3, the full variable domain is DGGITQSPKYLFRKEGQNVTLSCEQNLNHDAMYWYRQDPGQGLRLIYYSQIVNDFQKGDIAEGYSVSREKKESFPLTVTSAQKNPTAFYLCASSIQGYGYTFGSGTRLTVV.

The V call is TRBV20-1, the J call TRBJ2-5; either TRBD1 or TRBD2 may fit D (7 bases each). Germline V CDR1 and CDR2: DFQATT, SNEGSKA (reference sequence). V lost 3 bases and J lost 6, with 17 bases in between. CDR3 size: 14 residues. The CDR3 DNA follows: TGCAGTGCTAGGGGCAGGGGGGGAGAAAAGACCCAGTACTTC. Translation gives CSARGRGGEKTQYF.

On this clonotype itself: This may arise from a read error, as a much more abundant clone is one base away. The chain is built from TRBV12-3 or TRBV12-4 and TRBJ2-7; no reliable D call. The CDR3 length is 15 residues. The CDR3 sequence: CAGSLRSIVGAEQYF. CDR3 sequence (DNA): TGTGCCGGCAGTTTACGGTCCATAGTCGGAGCCGAGCAGTACTTC.

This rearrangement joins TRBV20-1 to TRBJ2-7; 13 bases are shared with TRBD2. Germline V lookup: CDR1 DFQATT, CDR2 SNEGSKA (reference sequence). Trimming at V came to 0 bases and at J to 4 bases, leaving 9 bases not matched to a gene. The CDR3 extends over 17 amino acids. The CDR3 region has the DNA TGCAGTGCTAGAGATATTAGTGGGACTAGCGGGAATTACGAGCAGTACTTC. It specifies CSARDISGTSGNYEQYF.

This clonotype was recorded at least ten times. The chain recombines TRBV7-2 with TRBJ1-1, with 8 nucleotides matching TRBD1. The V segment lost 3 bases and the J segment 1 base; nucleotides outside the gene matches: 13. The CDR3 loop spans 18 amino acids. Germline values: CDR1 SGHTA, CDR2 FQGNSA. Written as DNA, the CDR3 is TGTGCCAGCAGCTTCTTACAGGGGGGCGCGTGGGGGAACACTGAAGCTTTCTTT. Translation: CASSFLQGGAWGNTEAFF.

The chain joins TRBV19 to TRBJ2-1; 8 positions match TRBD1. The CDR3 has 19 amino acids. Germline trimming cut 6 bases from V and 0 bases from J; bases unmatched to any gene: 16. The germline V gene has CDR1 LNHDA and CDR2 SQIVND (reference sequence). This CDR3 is CASSPRDRLFKSSYNEQFF. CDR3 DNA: TGTGCCAGTAGCCCCCGGGACAGGCTCTTTAAGAGCTCCTACAATGAGCAGTTCTTC.

The CDR3 bases are TGCAGTGCTTACCAGGGGTCCACTGAAGCTTTCTTT. It encodes CSAYQGSTEAFF. The chain combines TRBV20-1 with TRBJ1-1; TRBD1 might be the D (6 bases). Germline CDR1 DFQATT, CDR2 SNEGSKA (reference sequence). With 5 bases removed from V and 4 bases from J, the gap between germline ends came to 11 bases. This CDR3 contains 12 residues.

The CDR3 loop reads CASSPDPMDRVYGYTF. CDR3 nucleotide sequence: TGTGCCAGCTCACCTGACCCCATGGACAGGGTCTATGGCTACACCTTC. The chain joins TRBV12-3 or TRBV12-4 to TRBJ1-2; 8 bases align to TRBD1. This CDR3 comprises 16 residues. Trimming took 8 bases from V and 4 from J; bases not matched to a gene: 15.